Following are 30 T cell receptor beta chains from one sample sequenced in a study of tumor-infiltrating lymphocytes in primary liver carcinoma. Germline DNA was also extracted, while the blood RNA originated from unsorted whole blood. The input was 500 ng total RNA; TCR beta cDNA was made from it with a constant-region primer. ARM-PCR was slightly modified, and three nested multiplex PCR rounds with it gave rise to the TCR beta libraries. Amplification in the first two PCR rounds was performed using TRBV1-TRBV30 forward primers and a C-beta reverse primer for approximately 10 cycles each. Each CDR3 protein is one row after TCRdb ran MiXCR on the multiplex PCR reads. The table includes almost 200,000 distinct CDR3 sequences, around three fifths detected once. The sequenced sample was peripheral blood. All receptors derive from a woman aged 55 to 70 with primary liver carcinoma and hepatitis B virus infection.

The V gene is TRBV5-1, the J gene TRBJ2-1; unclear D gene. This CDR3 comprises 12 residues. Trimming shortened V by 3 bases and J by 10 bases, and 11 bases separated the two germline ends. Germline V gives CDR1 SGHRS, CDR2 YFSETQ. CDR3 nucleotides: TGCGCCAGCAGCTCGACCACCTTGGAGCAGTTCTTC. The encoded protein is CASSSTTLEQFF.

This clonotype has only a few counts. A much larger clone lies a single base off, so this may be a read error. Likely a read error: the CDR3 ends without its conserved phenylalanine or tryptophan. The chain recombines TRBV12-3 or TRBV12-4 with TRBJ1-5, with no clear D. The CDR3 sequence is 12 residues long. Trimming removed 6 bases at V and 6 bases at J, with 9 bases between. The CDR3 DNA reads TGTGCCAGCAGGGCCGGCGGTCAGCCCCAGCATCTT. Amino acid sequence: CASRAGGQPQHL.

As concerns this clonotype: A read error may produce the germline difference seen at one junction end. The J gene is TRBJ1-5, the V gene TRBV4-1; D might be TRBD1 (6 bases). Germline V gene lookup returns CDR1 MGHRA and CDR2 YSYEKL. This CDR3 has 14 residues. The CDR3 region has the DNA TGCGCAAGCAGCCATGGCAGGGGAGGACAGCCCCAGCATTTT. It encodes CASSHGRGGQPQHF.

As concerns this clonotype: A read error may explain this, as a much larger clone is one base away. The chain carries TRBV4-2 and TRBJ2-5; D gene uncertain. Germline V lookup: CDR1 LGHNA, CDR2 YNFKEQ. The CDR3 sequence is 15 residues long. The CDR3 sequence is CAISQDGLPQETQYF. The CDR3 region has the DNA TGTGCCATCAGCCAAGATGGGCTACCCCAGGAGACCCAGTACTTC.

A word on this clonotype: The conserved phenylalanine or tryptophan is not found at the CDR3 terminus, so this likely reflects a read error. CDR3 loop: CASSPVQGRMHEQFL. In DNA, the CDR3 is TGTGCCAGCAGCCCTGTACAGGGGAGAATGCATGAGCAGTTCCTC. The chain couples TRBV11-2 to TRBJ2-1, with 7 positions matching TRBD1. This CDR3 contains 15 residues. Per germline, CDR1 SGHAT and CDR2 FQNNGV. The V and J ends lost 5 bases and 8 bases, in that order; junction bases with no gene match: 12.

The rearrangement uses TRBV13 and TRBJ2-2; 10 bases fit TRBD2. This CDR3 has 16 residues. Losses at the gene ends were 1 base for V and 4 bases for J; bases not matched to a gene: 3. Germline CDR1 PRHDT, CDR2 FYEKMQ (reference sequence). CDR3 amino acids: CASSLVPSGSTGELFF. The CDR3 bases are TGTGCCAGCAGCTTAGTACCTAGCGGGAGCACCGGGGAGCTGTTTTTT.

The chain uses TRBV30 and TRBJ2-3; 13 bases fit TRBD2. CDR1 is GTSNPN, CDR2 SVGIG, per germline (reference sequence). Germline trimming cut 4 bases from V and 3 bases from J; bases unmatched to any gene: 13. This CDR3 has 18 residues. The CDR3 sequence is CAWNRGLAGEGGTDTQYF. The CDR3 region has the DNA TGTGCCTGGAACCGCGGACTAGCGGGAGAGGGGGGGACAGATACGCAGTATTTT.

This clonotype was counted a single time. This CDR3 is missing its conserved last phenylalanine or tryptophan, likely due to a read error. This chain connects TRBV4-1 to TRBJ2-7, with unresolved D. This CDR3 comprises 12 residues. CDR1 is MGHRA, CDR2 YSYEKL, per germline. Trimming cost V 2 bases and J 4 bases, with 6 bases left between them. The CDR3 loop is CASSQTGYEQYS. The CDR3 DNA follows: TGCGCCAGCAGCCAAACCGGGTACGAGCAGTACTCC.

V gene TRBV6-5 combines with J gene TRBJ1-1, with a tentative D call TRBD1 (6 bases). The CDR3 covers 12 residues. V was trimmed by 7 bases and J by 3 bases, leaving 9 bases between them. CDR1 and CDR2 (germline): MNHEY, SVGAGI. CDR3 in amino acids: CASNGTHTEAFF. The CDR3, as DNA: TGTGCCAGCAATGGGACACACACTGAAGCTTTCTTT.

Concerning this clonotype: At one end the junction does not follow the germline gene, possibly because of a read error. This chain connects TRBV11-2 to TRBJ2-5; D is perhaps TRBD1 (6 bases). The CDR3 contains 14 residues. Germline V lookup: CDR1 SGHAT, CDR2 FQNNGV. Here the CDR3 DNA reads TGTGTCAGCAGGGAAACCATGGCAGGGGAGACCAAGTACTTC. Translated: CVSRETMAGETKYF.

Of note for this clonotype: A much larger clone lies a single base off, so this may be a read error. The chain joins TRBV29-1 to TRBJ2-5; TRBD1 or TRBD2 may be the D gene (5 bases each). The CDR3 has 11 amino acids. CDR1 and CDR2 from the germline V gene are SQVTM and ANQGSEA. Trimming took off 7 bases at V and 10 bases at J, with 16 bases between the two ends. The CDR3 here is CSALPLGDQYF. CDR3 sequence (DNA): TGCAGCGCCCTGCCCCTGGGGGACCAGTACTTC.

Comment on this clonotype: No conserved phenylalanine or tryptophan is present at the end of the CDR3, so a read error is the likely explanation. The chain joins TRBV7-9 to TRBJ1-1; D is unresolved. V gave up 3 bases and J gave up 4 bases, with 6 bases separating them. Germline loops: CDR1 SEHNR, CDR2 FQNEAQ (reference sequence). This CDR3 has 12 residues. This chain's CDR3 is CASSFLFTEAFI. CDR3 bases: TGTGCCAGCAGCTTTTTGTTCACTGAAGCTTTCATT.

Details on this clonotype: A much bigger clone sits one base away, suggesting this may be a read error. This CDR3 is CASTTGVAGSTDTQYF. As DNA, the CDR3 is TGTGCCAGCACCACCGGAGTAGCCGGCAGCACAGATACGCAGTATTTT. The chain recombines TRBV12-3 or TRBV12-4 with TRBJ2-3; D call uncertain. CDR3 size: 16 residues. Trimming removed 7 bases from V and 0 bases from J, with 17 bases in between.

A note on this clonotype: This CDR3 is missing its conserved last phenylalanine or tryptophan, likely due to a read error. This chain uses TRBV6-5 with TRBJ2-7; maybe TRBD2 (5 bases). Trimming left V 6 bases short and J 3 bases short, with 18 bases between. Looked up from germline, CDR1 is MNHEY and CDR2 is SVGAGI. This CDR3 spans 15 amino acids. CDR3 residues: CASSKQNLGLYEQYL. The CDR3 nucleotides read TGTGCCAGCAGCAAACAGAACTTAGGACTCTACGAGCAGTACTTA.

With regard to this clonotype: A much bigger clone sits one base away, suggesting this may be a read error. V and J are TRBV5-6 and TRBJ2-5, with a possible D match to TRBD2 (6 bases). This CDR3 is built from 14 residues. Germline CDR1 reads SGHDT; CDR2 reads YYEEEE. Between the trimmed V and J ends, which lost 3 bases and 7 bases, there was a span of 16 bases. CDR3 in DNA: TGTGCCAGCAGCTCGACGACTAGTCTCAGGACCCAGTACTTC. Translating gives CASSSTTSLRTQYF. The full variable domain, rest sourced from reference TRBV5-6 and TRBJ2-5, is DAGVTQSPTHLIKTRGQQVTLRCSPKSGHDTVSWYQQALGQGPQFIFQYYEEEERQRGNFPDRFSGHQFPNYSSELNVNALLLGDSALYLCASSSTTSLRTQYFGPGTRLLVL.

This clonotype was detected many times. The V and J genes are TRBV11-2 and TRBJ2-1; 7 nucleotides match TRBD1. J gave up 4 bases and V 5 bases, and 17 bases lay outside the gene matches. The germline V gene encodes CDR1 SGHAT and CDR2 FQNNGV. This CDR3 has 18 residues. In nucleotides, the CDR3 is TGTGCCAGCAGCAATCGACCCCTCACTCTACAGGGGTACAATGAGCAGTTCTTC. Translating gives CASSNRPLTLQGYNEQFF.

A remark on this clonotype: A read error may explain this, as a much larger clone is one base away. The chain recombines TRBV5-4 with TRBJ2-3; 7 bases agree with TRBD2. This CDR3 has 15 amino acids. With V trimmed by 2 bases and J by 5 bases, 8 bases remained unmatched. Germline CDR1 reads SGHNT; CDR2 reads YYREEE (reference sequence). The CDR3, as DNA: TGTGCCAGCAGCTTCGCCGGCGGGAGACTAGATACGCAGTATTTT. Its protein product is CASSFAGGRLDTQYF.

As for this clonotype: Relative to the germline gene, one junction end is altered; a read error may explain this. The CDR3 bases are TGCAGTGTTGGGGAGGGAGGACAGTTCTTC. It encodes CSVGEGGQFF. This chain uses TRBV29-1 with TRBJ2-1; 7 nucleotides align to TRBD2. The CDR3 has 10 amino acids. Germline CDR1 is SQVTM and CDR2 is ANQGSEA.

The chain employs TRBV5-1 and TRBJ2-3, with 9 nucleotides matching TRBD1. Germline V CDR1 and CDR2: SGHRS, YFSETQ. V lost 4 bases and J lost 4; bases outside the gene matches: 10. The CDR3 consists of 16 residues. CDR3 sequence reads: CASSRRTGGSSDTQYF. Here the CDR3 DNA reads TGCGCCAGCAGCCGAAGAACAGGGGGCTCCTCAGATACGCAGTATTTT.

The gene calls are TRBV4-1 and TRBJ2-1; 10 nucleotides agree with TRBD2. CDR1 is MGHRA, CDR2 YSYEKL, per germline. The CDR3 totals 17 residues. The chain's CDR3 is CVSSQPKLAGNINEQFF. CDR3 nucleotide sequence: TGCGTCAGTAGCCAACCCAAACTAGCGGGGAATATTAATGAGCAGTTCTTC.

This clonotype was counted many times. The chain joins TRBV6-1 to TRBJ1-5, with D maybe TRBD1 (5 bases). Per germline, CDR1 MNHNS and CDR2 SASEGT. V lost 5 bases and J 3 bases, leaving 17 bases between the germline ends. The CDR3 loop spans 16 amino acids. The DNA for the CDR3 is TGTGCCAGCAGTCACCAAGGCGCAGGGTTCAATCAGCCCCAGCATTTT. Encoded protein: CASSHQGAGFNQPQHF.

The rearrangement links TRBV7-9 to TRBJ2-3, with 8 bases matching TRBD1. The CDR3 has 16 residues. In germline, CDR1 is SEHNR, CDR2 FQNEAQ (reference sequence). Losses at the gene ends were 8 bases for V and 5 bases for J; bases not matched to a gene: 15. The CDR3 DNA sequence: TGTGCCAGCTCCTTCTGGGGATTTACAGGGGGAGATACGCAGTATTTT. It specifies CASSFWGFTGGDTQYF. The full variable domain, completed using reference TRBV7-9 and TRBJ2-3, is DTGVSQNPRHKITKRGQNVTFRCDPISEHNRLYWYRQTLGQGPEFLTYFQNEAQLEKSRLLSDRFSAERPKGSFSTLEIQRTEQGDSAMYLCASSFWGFTGGDTQYFGPGTRLTVL.

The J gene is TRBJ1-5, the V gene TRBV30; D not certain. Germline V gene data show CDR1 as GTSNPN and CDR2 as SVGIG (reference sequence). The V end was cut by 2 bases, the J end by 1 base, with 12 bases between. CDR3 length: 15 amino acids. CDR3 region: CAWSWGSVSNQPQHF. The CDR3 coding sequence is TGTGCCTGGAGTTGGGGTAGCGTGAGCAATCAGCCCCAGCATTTT.

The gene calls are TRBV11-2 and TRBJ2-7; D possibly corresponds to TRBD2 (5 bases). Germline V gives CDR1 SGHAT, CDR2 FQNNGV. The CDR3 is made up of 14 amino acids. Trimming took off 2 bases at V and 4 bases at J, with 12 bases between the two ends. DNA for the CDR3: TGTGCCAGCAGCTTACGCGGGTTAACGTACGAGCAGTACTTC. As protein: CASSLRGLTYEQYF. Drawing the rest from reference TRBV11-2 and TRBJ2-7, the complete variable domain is EAGVAQSPRYKIIEKRQSVAFWCNPISGHATLYWYQQILGQGPKLLIQFQNNGVVDDSQLPKDRFSAERLKGVDSTLKIQPAKLEDSAVYLCASSLRGLTYEQYFGPGTRLTVT.

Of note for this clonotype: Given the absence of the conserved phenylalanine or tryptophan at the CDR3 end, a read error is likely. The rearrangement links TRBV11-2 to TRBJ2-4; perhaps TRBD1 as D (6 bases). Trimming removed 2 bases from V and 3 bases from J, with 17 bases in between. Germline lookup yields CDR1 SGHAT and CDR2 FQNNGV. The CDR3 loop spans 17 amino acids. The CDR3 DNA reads TGTGCCAGCAGCTTACTGCAGGGGATGGGCGTCAAAAACATTCAGTACTCC. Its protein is CASSLLQGMGVKNIQYS.

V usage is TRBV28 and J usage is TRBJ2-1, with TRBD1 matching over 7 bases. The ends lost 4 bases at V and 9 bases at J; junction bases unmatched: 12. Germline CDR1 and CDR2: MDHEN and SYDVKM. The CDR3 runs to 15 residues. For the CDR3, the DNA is TGTGCCAGCAGTTCCCTCGGGATAGGGGGCGGTGAGCAGTTCTTC. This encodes CASSSLGIGGGEQFF.

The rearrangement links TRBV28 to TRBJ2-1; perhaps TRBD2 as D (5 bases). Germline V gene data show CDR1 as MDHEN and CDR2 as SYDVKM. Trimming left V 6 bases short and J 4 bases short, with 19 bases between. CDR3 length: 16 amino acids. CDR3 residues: CASSKLSEGVYNEQFF. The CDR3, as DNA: TGTGCCAGCAGCAAATTAAGCGAGGGTGTATACAATGAGCAGTTCTTC.

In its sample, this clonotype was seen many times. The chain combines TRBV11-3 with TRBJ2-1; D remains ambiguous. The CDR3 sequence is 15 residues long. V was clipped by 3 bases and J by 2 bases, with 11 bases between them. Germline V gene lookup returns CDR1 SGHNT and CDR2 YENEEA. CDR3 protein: CASSFSQTAYNEQFF. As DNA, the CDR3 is TGTGCCAGCAGCTTTTCCCAGACCGCCTACAATGAGCAGTTCTTC.

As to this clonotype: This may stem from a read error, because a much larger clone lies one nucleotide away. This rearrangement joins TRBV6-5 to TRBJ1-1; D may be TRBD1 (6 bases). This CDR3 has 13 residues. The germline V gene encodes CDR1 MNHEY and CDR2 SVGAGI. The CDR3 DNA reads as TGTGCCAGCAGCCGGGACATCAACACTGAAGCTTCCTTT. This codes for CASSRDINTEASF.

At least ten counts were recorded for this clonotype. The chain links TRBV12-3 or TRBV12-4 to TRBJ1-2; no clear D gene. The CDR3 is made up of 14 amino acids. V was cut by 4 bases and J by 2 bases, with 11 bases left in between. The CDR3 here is CASSSSPGNYGYTF. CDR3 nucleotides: TGTGCCAGCAGTTCCTCCCCCGGAAACTATGGCTACACCTTC.